The source of this T cell receptor beta chain is a study of blood T cells in healthy people across ages. This clonotype was observed a few times. The antigen is undetermined. Study-wide points: Diversity was higher, and naive CD4+ cells more numerous, in long-lived donors than in aged donors.

CDR3 length: 17 residues. From germline, CDR1 is ENHRY and CDR2 SYGVKD. With 4 bases clipped from V and 5 bases from J, the junction kept 11 bases outside the gene matches. Every donor gave around 10 milliliters of peripheral blood. Primed by a sample-barcoded 5' primer and a J-beta primer mix, a second PCR proceeded for roughly 6 to 12 cycles. TCRdb reanalysed the 5' RACE reads using MiXCR and keeps one entry per CDR3 protein. The sample includes 700,000 to 850,000 distinct CDR3 sequences, around 36% of them seen just once. The chain carries TRBV10-3 and TRBJ2-1; 10 bases map to TRBD2. The TCR comes from a man aged 18 to 30 in good health. The sample consisted of blood. CDR3 sequence: CAISVERGGNLNNEQFF. The DNA for the CDR3 is TGTGCCATCAGTGTGGAGCGGGGGGGCAACCTAAACAATGAGCAGTTCTTC.